The entry below describes one T cell receptor beta chain. Its antigen is undetermined. The germline V and J ends were trimmed by 5 bases and 4 bases, with 11 bases remaining between them. This CDR3 has 13 residues. Germline CDR1 is GTSNPN and CDR2 is SVGIG (reference sequence). This specimen comes from a study of cytomegalovirus exposure and HLA in healthy donors. Study in general: The study's early data release held roughly 91 million unique TCRs from HLA-typed donors.

With 60 Vbeta and 13 Jbeta primers, the PCR was carried out. Profiled with immunoSEQ multiplex PCR; TCRdb holds only in-frame clones, not every one. The sample has about 64,000 clones; 65% to 70% are singletons. Study-wide results and caveats: In a later analysis, V- and J-gene trimming of beta chains associated with a DCLRE1C missense variant, replicated independently. In a later analysis, several top co-occurrence clusters appeared linked to parvovirus B19, influenza, CMV and Epstein-Barr virus. As was reported, the classifier diagnosed cytomegalovirus status with high specificity and sensitivity.

The rearrangement links TRBV30 to TRBJ1-4, with D perhaps TRBD1 (5 bases). The sequencing input was PBMCs. The source of this sequence is a male donor in good health and CMV-seropositive. This CDR3 is CAWATAHNEKLFF. The CDR3 DNA reads TGTGCCTGGGCGACAGCACATAATGAAAAACTGTTTTTT.